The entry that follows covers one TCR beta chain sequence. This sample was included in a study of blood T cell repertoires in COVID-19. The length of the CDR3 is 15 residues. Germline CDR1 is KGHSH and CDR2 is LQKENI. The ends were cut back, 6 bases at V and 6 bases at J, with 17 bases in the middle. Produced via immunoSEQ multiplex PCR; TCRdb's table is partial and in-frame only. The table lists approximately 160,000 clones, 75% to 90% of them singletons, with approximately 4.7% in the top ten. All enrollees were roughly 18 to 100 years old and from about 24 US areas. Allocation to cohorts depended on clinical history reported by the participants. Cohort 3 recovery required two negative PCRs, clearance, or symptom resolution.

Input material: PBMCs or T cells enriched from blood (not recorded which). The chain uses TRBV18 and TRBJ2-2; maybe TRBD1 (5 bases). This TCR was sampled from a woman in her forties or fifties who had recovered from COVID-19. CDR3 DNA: TGTGCCAGCTCGCTACGTCAGGGATTGGCCGGGGAGCTGTTTTTT. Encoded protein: CASSLRQGLAGELFF.